These 21 T cell receptor beta chains came from one sample sequenced in a study of memory CD4+ T cells and cytomegalovirus serostatus. Single viable CD3+CD4+CD8-CD45RO+ cells were sorted as the memory CD4+ T cells. Measured with immunoSEQ multiplex PCR; TCRdb has only the in-frame clones, and not every one. Of 41,000 or so clones detected, roughly 77% appear once; the ten largest clones hold about 0.79%. Specimen: memory CD4+ T cells from blood. The receptors originated from an adult in good health and CMV-seronegative.

The chain employs TRBV28 and TRBJ1-1; no firm D call. Germline assignment: CDR1 MDHEN and CDR2 SYDVKM. This CDR3 is built from 14 residues. Trimming cost V 7 bases and J 5 bases, with 17 bases left between them. The CDR3 coding sequence is TGTGCCAGCAATATTGAAGGTTTCAGGACTGAAGCTTTCTTT. As protein: CASNIEGFRTEAFF.

Only one count was recorded for this clone. The chain combines TRBV6-5 with TRBJ1-2; a weak D match, TRBD1 (5 bases). V lost 8 bases to trimming and J lost 4 bases, with 14 bases between them. The germline gives CDR1 MNHEY, CDR2 SVGAGI. This CDR3 region has 13 residues. The CDR3 DNA reads TGTGCCAGCGGCGGCAGGGAGTTCTATGGCTACACCTTC. Protein sequence: CASGGREFYGYTF.

The chain recombines TRBV7-9 with TRBJ1-1; D is unresolved. The CDR3 spans 15 residues. Germline assignment: CDR1 SEHNR and CDR2 FQNEAQ (reference sequence). V gave up 3 bases and J gave up 0 bases, with 11 bases separating them. DNA of the CDR3: TGTGCCAGCAGCTTTGGGTGGGTCTTGAACACTGAAGCTTTCTTT. This sequence encodes CASSFGWVLNTEAFF.

The genes are TRBV7-2 and TRBJ2-1; D perhaps matches TRBD2 (5 bases). Trimming took 1 base from V and 10 from J, leaving 14 bases between them. Germline lookup yields CDR1 SGHTA and CDR2 FQGNSA. The CDR3 runs to 14 residues. CDR3 loop: CASSLGGPVREQFF. In nucleotides, the CDR3 is TGTGCCAGCAGCTTAGGAGGGCCAGTGAGGGAGCAGTTCTTC.

This rearrangement joins TRBV6-5 to TRBJ2-5; D not certain. CDR3 length: 12 amino acids. With 4 bases removed from V and 3 bases from J, the gap between germline ends came to 6 bases. Germline CDR1 MNHEY, CDR2 SVGAGI. As DNA, the CDR3 is TGTGCCAGCAGTTCCTCCGAAGAGACCCAGTACTTC. Translating gives CASSSSEETQYF.

The chain links TRBV5-4 to TRBJ2-3, with TRBD2 as a possible D gene (6 bases). The ends were cut back, 4 bases at V and 6 bases at J, with 18 bases in the middle. The CDR3 spans 15 residues. Germline loops: CDR1 SGHNT, CDR2 YYREEE (reference sequence). In DNA, the CDR3 is TGTGCCAGCAGCCTACAAGTTAGCGGAGCTGATACGCAGTATTTT. It specifies CASSLQVSGADTQYF.

Here the CDR3 DNA reads TGTGCCAGCAGTGCGCTTAACCCTAACTATGGCTACACCTTC. Amino acid sequence: CASSALNPNYGYTF. J is TRBJ1-2 and V is TRBV2; no reliable D call. Germline V gives CDR1 SNHLY, CDR2 FYNNEI. This CDR3 has 14 residues. Trimming left V 4 bases short and J 0 bases short, with 9 bases between.

Only one count was recorded for this clone. The chain recombines TRBV13 with TRBJ1-6; D ambiguous. Looked up from germline, CDR1 is PRHDT and CDR2 is FYEKMQ (reference sequence). There are 12 residues in the CDR3. V was cut by 2 bases and J by 7 bases, with 3 bases left in between. Here the CDR3 reads CASSLRNSPLHF. The CDR3 DNA sequence: TGTGCCAGCAGCTTAAGGAATTCACCCCTCCACTTT.

In this sample, this clone turned up a few times. V usage is TRBV2 and J usage is TRBJ1-6, with 10 bases identical to TRBD1. This CDR3 has 15 amino acids. The V and J ends lost 7 bases and 7 bases, in that order; junction bases with no gene match: 7. Germline CDR1 is SNHLY and CDR2 is FYNNEI. CDR3 nucleotides: TGTGCCAGCAAAAAACCGGGACAGGGGAATTCACCCCTCCACTTT. It codes for CASKKPGQGNSPLHF.

This clone came up a few times. Other DNA sequences in the sample encode the same CDR3. The chain uses TRBV19 and TRBJ1-5; D is undetermined. Trimming left V 1 base short and J 4 bases short, with 5 bases between. CDR3 size: 13 residues. Germline loops: CDR1 LNHDA, CDR2 SQIVND (reference sequence). The CDR3 DNA is TGTGCCAGTAGTATAGTAGGGAATCAGCCCCAGCATTTT. This gives the protein CASSIVGNQPQHF.

The chain combines TRBV7-2 with TRBJ2-7; tentatively, D is TRBD2 (6 bases). The CDR3 sequence is 14 residues long. Between the trimmed V and J ends, which lost 0 bases and 7 bases, there was a span of 13 bases. The germline gives CDR1 SGHTA, CDR2 FQGNSA. As DNA, the CDR3 is TGTGCCAGCAGCTTAGCAGCGGGTTCGTGGGAGCAGTACTTC. It codes for CASSLAAGSWEQYF.

V and J are TRBV18 and TRBJ1-5; 7 bases fit TRBD1. CDR1 KGHSH and CDR2 LQKENI come from the germline V gene. V dropped 6 bases and J dropped 5; count of bases not matched to a gene: 7. CDR3 length: 14 amino acids. DNA for the CDR3: TGTGCCAGCTCGCCGACAGGGATATATCAGCCCCAGCATTTT. It is translated as CASSPTGIYQPQHF.

DNA of the CDR3: TGTGCCACAGGGGGGGGGTTCGAAAAACTGTTTTTT. This gives the protein CATGGGFEKLFF. This chain links TRBV6-1 with TRBJ1-4; 7 bases match TRBD1. This CDR3 region has 12 residues. Germline CDR1 reads MNHNS; CDR2 reads SASEGT. The V and J ends lost 10 bases and 8 bases, in that order; junction bases with no gene match: 7.

The rearrangement uses TRBV7-9 and TRBJ2-5, with D uncertain. V lost 1 base and J 3 bases, leaving 9 bases between the germline ends. Germline CDR1 reads SEHNR; CDR2 reads FQNEAQ (reference sequence). This CDR3 contains 14 residues. CDR3 residues: CASSLGVAKETQYF. The CDR3 nucleotides are TGTGCCAGCAGCTTAGGGGTAGCCAAAGAGACCCAGTACTTC.

This chain links TRBV4-1 with TRBJ1-2; D not resolved. Trimming pared 2 bases from V and 7 bases from J, leaving 17 bases between. The CDR3 covers 15 residues. Germline CDR1 MGHRA, CDR2 YSYEKL. The CDR3 protein is CASSQRAAAFGGYTF. The CDR3 DNA follows: TGCGCCAGCAGCCAAAGGGCAGCTGCCTTCGGTGGCTACACCTTC.

The chain recombines TRBV29-1 with TRBJ2-5, with D possibly matching TRBD2 (6 bases). The CDR3 is 13 residues long. The ends were cut back, 4 bases at V and 2 bases at J, with 11 bases in the middle. Looked up from germline, CDR1 is SQVTM and CDR2 is ANQGSEA. CDR3 DNA sequence: TGCAGCGTTGCGCGGGGCCCACAAGAGACCCAGTACTTC. Translating it yields CSVARGPQETQYF.

This sequence joins TRBV7-6 and TRBJ2-1; 10 bases agree with TRBD2. The CDR3 loop spans 18 amino acids. Looked up from germline, CDR1 is SGHVS and CDR2 is FNYEAQ. With V trimmed by 1 base and J by 3 bases, 9 bases remained unmatched. This CDR3 reads CASSLEPKAGGRYNEQFF. The CDR3 DNA follows: TGTGCCAGCAGCTTAGAACCTAAAGCGGGGGGGCGCTACAATGAGCAGTTCTTC.

This clone was observed a handful of times. The J gene is TRBJ2-7, the V gene TRBV29-1, with D possibly being TRBD2 (6 bases). The V gene's germline CDR1 is SQVTM and CDR2 ANQGSEA. V was cut by 7 bases and J by 6 bases, with 22 bases left in between. The CDR3 covers 14 residues. The CDR3 DNA reads as TGCAGCGCAGCGGACACTGGAGGGCTCATCGAGCAGTACTTC. It specifies CSAADTGGLIEQYF.

V and J are TRBV28 and TRBJ1-2, with 11 bases aligning to TRBD1. The CDR3 covers 15 residues. Germline-derived CDR1 and CDR2 are MDHEN and SYDVKM. V was pared by 6 bases and J by 3 bases, with 6 bases of the junction left unmatched. This chain's CDR3 is CASSIRDRGDYGYTF. DNA of the CDR3: TGTGCCAGCAGCATCCGGGACAGGGGGGACTATGGCTACACCTTC.

J is TRBJ1-4 and V is TRBV30; D not resolved. Deletions cut 2 bases from V and 9 bases from J, with 16 bases between. This CDR3 is 14 amino acids long. In germline, CDR1 is GTSNPN, CDR2 SVGIG (reference sequence). This chain's CDR3 is CAWSSPEKPKKLFF. The CDR3 DNA reads as TGTGCCTGGAGTAGTCCGGAGAAACCCAAAAAACTGTTTTTT.

The rearrangement joins TRBV18 to TRBJ2-6, with TRBD1 identical over 9 bases. V dropped 2 bases and J dropped 0; count of bases not matched to a gene: 5. The CDR3 spans 18 residues. Germline V CDR1 and CDR2: KGHSH, LQKENI. The CDR3, as DNA: TGTGCCAGCTCACCAAGTTGGGGACAGGGCTCTGGGGCCAACGTCCTGACTTTC. Translation: CASSPSWGQGSGANVLTF.